A few counts support the clone carrying this T cell receptor (beta chain). Its antigen is currently unknown. This sample was taken from a study of shared clonotypes between healthy human individuals. The study, taken as a whole, reports: Generation probabilities were higher for clonotypes shared across all four sorted-subset donors than for unshared ones.

Original processing methods: Junction-only sequences without quality scores came from ImmunoSEQ, so filtering differed. Libraries were prepared by immunoSEQ multiplex PCR; TCRdb keeps only in-frame clonotypes and omits some of them. D and trimming were read from the DNA, whereas the V and J calls and clone size are those reported in that table. The sample includes about 380,000 clones, 96% of them seen just once. The germline V gene encodes CDR1 SGHTA and CDR2 FQGTGA. The length of the CDR3 is 16 residues. The germline V and J ends were trimmed by 5 bases and 4 bases, with 15 bases remaining between them.

The source of this sequence is a man younger than 40 in good health. The rearrangement joins TRBV7-3 to TRBJ2-6; tentative D call: TRBD1 (6 bases). The sample taken for sequencing was memory CD8+ T cells sorted from blood. Subset described: CD45RO+ cells pooled with CCR7-negative TemRA cells. In DNA, the CDR3 is TGTGCCAGCAGCCCTCTACAGGGTCCAGGGGCCAACGTCCTGACTTTC. This sequence encodes CASSPLQGPGANVLTF.